This TCR beta chain was profiled in a study of blood T cell repertoires in COVID-19. Overall study: COVID-19 samples collected from the United States, Italy and Spain covered acute and convalescent phases. Sources were T cells, B-cell-depleted T cells, or PBMCs; the material itself was cDNA or gDNA.

Per the original data handling: Reference gene primer amplification gave nucleated cell count estimates. Sequenced by immunoSEQ multiplex PCR; TCRdb stores in-frame clones only, minus some. V and J calls plus clone size are reproduced from that table; the DNA served to infer D and trimming. Among about 50,000 clones listed, more than 70% were seen once. The CDR3 consists of 15 residues. The ends lost 1 base at V and 4 bases at J; junction bases unmatched: 3. CDR1 and CDR2 (germline): SGHTA, FQGTGA. This clonotype was obtained from a woman in her sixties or seventies with acute or convalescent COVID-19. The V call is TRBV7-3, the J call TRBJ2-5, with 10 bases identical to TRBD2. Specimen: peripheral blood. CDR3 bases: TGTGCCAGCAGCTTAAGGACTAGCGGCCGAGAGACCCAGTACTTC. This sequence encodes CASSLRTSGRETQYF.